A selection of T cell receptor beta chains follows, all from one sample in a study of blood T cell repertoires in COVID-19. The repertoire was sequenced with immunoSEQ multiplex PCR; TCRdb's copy has only in-frame clones and lacks some. The sample carries about 130,000 clones, 83% recorded once. The specimen was PBMCs or T cells enriched from blood (not recorded which). The receptor source for this set is a man aged 30 to 45 who had recovered from COVID-19. CDR3s include the opening cysteine and the closing phenylalanine or tryptophan. Fields, in order: clone size, J gene, V gene, D gene, CDR3 DNA, CDR3 protein. The D gene is left open where the match is weak. Part of the rows lack a size; the others show once, few, many or a class for expanded clones.

>.|TRBJ2-1|TRBV6-5|.
TGTGCCAGCAGGGACGGGAGCTCCTACAATGAGCAGTTCTTC
CASRDGSSYNEQFF
>.|TRBJ1-5|TRBV19|.
TGTGCCAGTACTCAGGGTAACGATGGACAGCCCCAGCATTTT
CASTQGNDGQPQHF
>once|TRBJ2-3|TRBV6-1|.
TGTGCCAGCAGTGAGTCAGGGGCCTACACAGATACGCAGTATTTT
CASSESGAYTDTQYF
>.|TRBJ2-1|TRBV5-4|.
TGTGCCAGCAGCTTTTTCGGGGGTGAGCAGTTCTTC
CASSFFGGEQFF
>once|TRBJ1-5|TRBV5-6|TRBD1
TGTGCCAGCAGCTTCCAAGCAGGGGGCGGGGCGCAGCCCCAGCATTTT
CASSFQAGGGAQPQHF
>.|TRBJ1-6|TRBV11-2|.
TGTGCCAGCACCTTGACCGACAGGCTGAATTCACCCCTCCACTTT
CASTLTDRLNSPLHF
>.|TRBJ2-3|TRBV20-1|.
TGCAGTGCTAGTAGGGGGGGGGCAGATACGCAGTATTTT
CSASRGGADTQYF
>once|TRBJ1-2|TRBV11-2|.
TGTGCCAGCAGCCCCGACTCGTCCTATGGCTACACCTTC
CASSPDSSYGYTF
>once|TRBJ1-4|TRBV11-2|.
TGTGCCAGCAGCTTACTGGCGGGGGTCACTAATGAAAAACTGTTTTTT
CASSLLAGVTNEKLFF
>.|TRBJ1-2|TRBV2|.
TGTGCCAGCAGCCCTGGGGGCCATGGCTACACCTTC
CASSPGGHGYTF
>.|TRBJ2-2|TRBV28|TRBD2
TGTGCCAGCAGTGGACTAGCGGGGAACACCGGGGAGCTGTTTTTT
CASSGLAGNTGELFF
>.|TRBJ1-6|TRBV28|.
TGTGCCAGCAGTCCTTCTGGCGTCAGGGGCTTCTATAATTCACCCCTCCACTTT
CASSPSGVRGFYNSPLHF
>few|TRBJ1-1|TRBV2|TRBD1
TGTGCCAGCAGCCCGACAGGGGGTCTTGAAGCTTTCTTT
CASSPTGGLEAFF
>many|TRBJ2-3|TRBV6-5|TRBD2
TGTGCCAGCAGTCCTCCGGGACTAACGACAGATACGCAGTATTTT
CASSPPGLTTDTQYF
>.|TRBJ2-1|TRBV12-3/TRBV12-4|.
TGTGCCAGCAGCCTGACAACAAACAATGAGCAGTTCTTC
CASSLTTNNEQFF
>.|TRBJ1-2|TRBV6-5|TRBD1
TGTGCCAGCAGACCGCAGGGGGCGGCCAACTATGGCTACACCTTC
CASRPQGAANYGYTF
>.|TRBJ2-2|TRBV11-2|TRBD1
TGTGCCAGCAGCCCTTCGTCGGGACAGATCATCACCGGGGAGCTGTTTTTT
CASSPSSGQIITGELFF
>.|TRBJ2-7|TRBV25-1|.
TGTGCCAGCAGTGAATATGGGAAGGCGGGCTACGAGCAGTACTTC
CASSEYGKAGYEQYF
>few|TRBJ2-3|TRBV10-1|TRBD2
TGCGCCAGCAGTCTTGGACTAGCGTCTAGCACAGATACGCAGTATTTT
CASSLGLASSTDTQYF
>.|TRBJ1-5|TRBV6-5|TRBD1
TGTGCCAGCAGTACACAGGGGGGCCAGCCCCAGCATTTT
CASSTQGGQPQHF
>once|TRBJ1-3|TRBV19|.
TGTGCCAGTTTCGGACAGACATACTCTGGAAACACCATATATTTT
CASFGQTYSGNTIYF
>many|TRBJ1-1|TRBV6-1|TRBD1
TGTGCCAGCAGTGATCCTGACAGGGGGGGGGAAGCTTTCTTT
CASSDPDRGGEAFF
>.|TRBJ2-1|TRBV29-1|TRBD2
TGCAGTGCTCCTAGCGGGGGGGCAATGGGTAATGAGCAGTTCTTC
CSAPSGGAMGNEQFF
>.|TRBJ2-2|TRBV9|.
TGTGCCAGCAGCCCCTTCCCAGGGACAATTTACACCGGGGAGCTGTTTTTT
CASSPFPGTIYTGELFF
>.|TRBJ2-7|TRBV20-1|.
TGCAGTGCAAGGGACACCTACGAGCAGTACTTC
CSARDTYEQYF
>.|TRBJ1-5|TRBV19|.
TGTGCCAGTAGTATGCGGACAGGCAATCAGCCCCAGCATTTT
CASSMRTGNQPQHF
>.|TRBJ1-1|TRBV12-1|.
TGTGCCAGCAGCTTTGATGTGGGGGCTCGGTGGAACACTGAAGCTTTCTTT
CASSFDVGARWNTEAFF
>.|TRBJ1-3|TRBV19|.
TGTGCCAGCGGGATGAATCGTGGAAACACCATATATTTT
CASGMNRGNTIYF
>once|TRBJ2-3|TRBV5-1|.
TGCGCCAGCCTAGGGGGTGGAGATACGCAGTATTTT
CASLGGGDTQYF
>.|TRBJ1-3|TRBV2|TRBD1
TGTGCCAGCAGCGATCAGACAGGGGGCGGAAACACCATATATTTT
CASSDQTGGGNTIYF
>.|TRBJ1-4|TRBV7-9|TRBD1
TGTGCCAGCAGCTTAACTACAGGGGGGAATGAAAAACTGTTTTTT
CASSLTTGGNEKLFF
>.|TRBJ2-1|TRBV12-3/TRBV12-4|.
TGTGCCAGCAGTTTATGGAGGAGGACTGAGCAGTTCTTC
CASSLWRRTEQFF
>few|TRBJ2-1|TRBV5-1|TRBD1
TGCGCCAGCAGCTCCGGGACAGGATCTTACAATGAGCAGTTCTTC
CASSSGTGSYNEQFF
>.|TRBJ2-5|TRBV7-9|.
TGTGCCAGCAGCGCACGGGGGGCGGGATCGTACCAAGAGACCCAGTACTTC
CASSARGAGSYQETQYF
>.|TRBJ2-1|TRBV21-1|.
TGTGCCAGCAGCAATTTATTCGATATGAGTGTGTACAATGAGCAGTTCTTC
CASSNLFDMSVYNEQFF
>.|TRBJ1-5|TRBV3-1/TRBV3-2|.
TGTGCCAGCAGCCCCGACAGGTTCAAGGGCAATCAGCCCCAGCATTTT
CASSPDRFKGNQPQHF
>.|TRBJ1-2|TRBV5-1|.
TGCGCCAGCAGCATGGACAGCTTAGCTAACTATGGCTACACCTTC
CASSMDSLANYGYTF
>many|TRBJ2-2|TRBV6-4|TRBD2
TGTGCCAGCAGTGACGGGACTAGCGGGAACACCGGGGAGCTGTTTTTT
CASSDGTSGNTGELFF
>few|TRBJ1-5|TRBV5-8|.
TGTGCCAGCAGCTCCAGGGCAGATCATCAGCCCCAGCATTTT
CASSSRADHQPQHF
>.|TRBJ2-7|TRBV6-1|TRBD2
TGTGCCAGCAGTGAAGCTTCGACTAGCGCCTCCTACGAGCAGTACTTC
CASSEASTSASYEQYF
>.|TRBJ2-7|TRBV18|TRBD1
TGTGCCAGCTCACGTAGACAGGGATCCTACGAGCAGTACTTC
CASSRRQGSYEQYF
>.|TRBJ1-1|TRBV18|.
TGTGCCAGCTCACCATCCCAGTACACTGAAGCTTTCTTT
CASSPSQYTEAFF
>.|TRBJ1-2|TRBV27|.
TGTGCCAGCAGTCTGAGTACTCCGCTAGGTGGCTACACCTTC
CASSLSTPLGGYTF
>.|TRBJ2-7|TRBV5-1|.
TGCGCCAGCAGCTTAGAGGGCAGGGGTCCCCACGAGCAGTACTTC
CASSLEGRGPHEQYF
>.|TRBJ2-1|TRBV12-3/TRBV12-4|.
TGTGCCAGTGAGACACTAGAGGCCAATGAGCAGTTCTTC
CASETLEANEQFF
>.|TRBJ2-3|TRBV29-1|.
TGCAGCGCCGGACAGAACACAGATACGCAGTATTTT
CSAGQNTDTQYF
>.|TRBJ2-2|TRBV2|.
TGTGCCAGCGACCCAGGCCGGACCGGGGAGCTGTTTTTT
CASDPGRTGELFF
>.|TRBJ1-4|TRBV7-9|.
TGTGCCAGCAGCTTAGAGGACAGAGATAATGAAAAACTGTTTTTT
CASSLEDRDNEKLFF
>.|TRBJ2-5|TRBV2|TRBD1
TGTGCCAGCAGGAAGACAGGGGTCGAGACCCAGTACTTC
CASRKTGVETQYF
>.|TRBJ2-5|TRBV5-1|TRBD1
TGCGCCAGCAGCTCCGACAGGGGAAAGACCCAGTACTTC
CASSSDRGKTQYF